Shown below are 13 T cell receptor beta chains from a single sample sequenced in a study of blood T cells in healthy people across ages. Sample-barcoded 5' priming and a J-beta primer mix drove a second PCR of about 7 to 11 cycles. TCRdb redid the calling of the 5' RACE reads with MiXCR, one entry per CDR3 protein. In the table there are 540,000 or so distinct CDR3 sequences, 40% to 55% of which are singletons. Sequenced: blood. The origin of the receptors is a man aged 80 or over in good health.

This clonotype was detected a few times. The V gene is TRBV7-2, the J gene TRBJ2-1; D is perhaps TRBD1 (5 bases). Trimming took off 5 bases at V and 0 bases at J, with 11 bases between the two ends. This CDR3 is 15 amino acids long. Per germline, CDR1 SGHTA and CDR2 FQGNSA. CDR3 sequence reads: CASSPQALSYNEQFF. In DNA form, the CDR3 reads TGTGCCAGCAGCCCACAGGCCCTCTCCTACAATGAGCAGTTCTTC.

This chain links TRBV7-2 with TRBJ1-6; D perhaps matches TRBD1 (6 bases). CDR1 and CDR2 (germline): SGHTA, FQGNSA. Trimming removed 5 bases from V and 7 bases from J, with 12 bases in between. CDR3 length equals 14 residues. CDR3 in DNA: TGTGCCAGCAGCCAACAGGGAGAAAATTCACCCCTCCACTTT. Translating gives CASSQQGENSPLHF.

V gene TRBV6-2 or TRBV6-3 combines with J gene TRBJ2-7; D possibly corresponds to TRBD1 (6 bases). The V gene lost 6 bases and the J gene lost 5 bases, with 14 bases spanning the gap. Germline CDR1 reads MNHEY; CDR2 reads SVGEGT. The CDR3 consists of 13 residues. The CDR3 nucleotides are TGTGCCAGCAGGGACCAGGGACATAACGAGCAGTACTTC. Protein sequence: CASRDQGHNEQYF.

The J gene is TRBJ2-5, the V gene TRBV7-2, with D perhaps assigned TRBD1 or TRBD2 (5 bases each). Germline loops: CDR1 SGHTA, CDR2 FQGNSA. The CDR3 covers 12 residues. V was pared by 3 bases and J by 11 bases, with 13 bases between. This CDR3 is CASSFALGEQYF. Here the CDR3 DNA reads TGTGCCAGCAGCTTCGCCCTGGGGGAGCAGTACTTC.

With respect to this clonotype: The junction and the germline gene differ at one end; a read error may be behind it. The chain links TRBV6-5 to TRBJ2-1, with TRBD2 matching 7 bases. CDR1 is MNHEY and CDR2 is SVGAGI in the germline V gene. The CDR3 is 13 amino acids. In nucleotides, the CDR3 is TGTGCCAGCATGTCGTGGGACTACAATGAGCGGTACTTC. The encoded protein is CASMSWDYNERYF.

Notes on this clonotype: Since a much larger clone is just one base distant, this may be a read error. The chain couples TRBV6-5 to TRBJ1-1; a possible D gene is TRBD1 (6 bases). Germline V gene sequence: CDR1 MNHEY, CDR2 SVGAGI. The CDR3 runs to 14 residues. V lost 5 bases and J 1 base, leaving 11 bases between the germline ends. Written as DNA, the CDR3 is TGTGCCAGCAGTGACAGGACGACGAACACTGAAGCTTTCTTT. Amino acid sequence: CASSDRTTNTEAFF.

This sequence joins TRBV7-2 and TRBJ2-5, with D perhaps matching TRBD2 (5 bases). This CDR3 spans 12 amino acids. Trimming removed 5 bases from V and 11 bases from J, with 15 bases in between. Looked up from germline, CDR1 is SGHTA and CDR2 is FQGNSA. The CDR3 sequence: CASSGGLPEQYF. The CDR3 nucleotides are TGTGCCAGCAGCGGAGGCCTCCCGGAGCAGTACTTC.

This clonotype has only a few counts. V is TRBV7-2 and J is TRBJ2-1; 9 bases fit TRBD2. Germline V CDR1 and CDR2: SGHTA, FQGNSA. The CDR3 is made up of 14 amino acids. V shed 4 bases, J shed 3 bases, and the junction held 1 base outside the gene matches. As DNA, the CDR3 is TGTGCCAGCAGCTCTAGCGGGATCTACAATGAGCAGTTCTTC. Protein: CASSSSGIYNEQFF.

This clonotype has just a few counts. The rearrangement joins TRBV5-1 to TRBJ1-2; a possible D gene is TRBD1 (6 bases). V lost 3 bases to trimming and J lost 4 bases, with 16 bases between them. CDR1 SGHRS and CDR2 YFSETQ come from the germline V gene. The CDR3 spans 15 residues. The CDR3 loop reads CASSSGTQISYGYTF. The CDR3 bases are TGCGCCAGCAGCTCCGGGACACAGATTTCCTATGGCTACACCTTC.

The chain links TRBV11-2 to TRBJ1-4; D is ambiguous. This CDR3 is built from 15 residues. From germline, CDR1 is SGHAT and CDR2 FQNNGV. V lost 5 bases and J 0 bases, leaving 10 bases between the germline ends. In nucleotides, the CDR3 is TGTGCCAGCAGCGAGGCTGGGGCAACTAATGAAAAACTGTTTTTT. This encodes CASSEAGATNEKLFF.

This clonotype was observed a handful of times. CDR3: CASSLVLGLNEQFF. In DNA, the CDR3 is TGTGCCAGCAGTTTAGTTCTGGGGCTAAATGAGCAGTTCTTC. V and J are TRBV12-3 or TRBV12-4 and TRBJ2-1; a weak D match, TRBD1 (5 bases). Trimming took 1 base from V and 7 from J, leaving 11 bases between them. The length of the CDR3 is 14 residues.

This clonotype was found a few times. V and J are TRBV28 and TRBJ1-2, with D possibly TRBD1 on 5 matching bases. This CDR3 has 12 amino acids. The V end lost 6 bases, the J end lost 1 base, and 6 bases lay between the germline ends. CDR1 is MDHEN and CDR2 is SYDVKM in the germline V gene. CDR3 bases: TGTGCCAGCAGGGGGGTTAACTATGGCTACACCTTC. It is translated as CASRGVNYGYTF.

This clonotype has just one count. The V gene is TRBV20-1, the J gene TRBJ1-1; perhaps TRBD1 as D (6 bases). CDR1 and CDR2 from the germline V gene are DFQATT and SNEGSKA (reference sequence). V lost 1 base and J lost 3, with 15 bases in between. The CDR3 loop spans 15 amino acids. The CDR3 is CSARGQGSIDTEAFF. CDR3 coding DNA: TGCAGTGCTAGAGGGCAGGGGAGTATCGACACTGAAGCTTTCTTT.